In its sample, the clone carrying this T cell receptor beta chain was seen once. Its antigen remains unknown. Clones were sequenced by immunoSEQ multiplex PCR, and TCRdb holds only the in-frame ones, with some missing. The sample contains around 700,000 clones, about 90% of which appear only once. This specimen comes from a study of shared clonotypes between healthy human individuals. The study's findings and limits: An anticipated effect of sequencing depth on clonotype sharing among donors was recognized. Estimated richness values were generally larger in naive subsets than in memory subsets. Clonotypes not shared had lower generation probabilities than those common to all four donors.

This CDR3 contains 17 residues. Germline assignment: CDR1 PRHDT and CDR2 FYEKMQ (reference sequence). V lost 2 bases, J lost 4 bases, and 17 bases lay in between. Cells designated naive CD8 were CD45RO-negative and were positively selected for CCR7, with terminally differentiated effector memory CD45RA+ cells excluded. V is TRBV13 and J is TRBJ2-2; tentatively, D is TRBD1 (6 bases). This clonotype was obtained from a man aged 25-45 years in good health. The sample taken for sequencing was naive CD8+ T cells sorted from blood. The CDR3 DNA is TGTGCCAGCAGCTTAACCCCAGGACAGCCCGGCACCGGGGAGCTGTTTTTT. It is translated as CASSLTPGQPGTGELFF.